These 2 T cell receptor beta chains share one sample of origin, sequenced in a study of OX40 agonist ivuxolimab in advanced cancers. The repertoire was sequenced with immunoSEQ multiplex PCR; TCRdb's copy has only in-frame clones and lacks some. Of 65,000 to 95,000 clones in the sample, roughly 90% were seen once. The source material was CD4+ or CD8+ T cells sorted from blood, sampled in a trial of the OX40 agonist ivuxolimab. All receptors derive from an adult with an advanced solid tumor such as melanoma, head and neck, liver or kidney cancer.

By sample share, this clone is medium-sized. CDR3 sequence: CASSEEIAGVNEQFF. The DNA of the CDR3 is TGTGCCAGCAGTGAAGAGATAGCGGGGGTCAATGAGCAGTTCTTC. V gene TRBV6-1 combines with J gene TRBJ2-1; 9 bases agree with TRBD2. V lost 1 base to trimming and J lost 6 bases; unmatched junction nucleotides: 4. The CDR3 sequence is 15 residues long. CDR1 is MNHNS, CDR2 SASEGT, per germline.

The chain uses TRBV7-9 and TRBJ1-2, with D tentatively TRBD1 (6 bases). There are 16 residues in the CDR3. Trimming removed 5 bases at V and 1 base at J, with 17 bases between. CDR1 SEHNR and CDR2 FQNEAQ come from the germline V gene (reference sequence). CDR3 sequence: CASSTTQGPFNYGYTF. As DNA, the CDR3 is TGTGCCAGCAGCACAACACAGGGCCCCTTTAACTATGGCTACACCTTC. Full variable domain (missing parts from reference TRBV7-9 and TRBJ1-2): DTGVSQNPRHKITKRGQNVTFRCDPISEHNRLYWYRQTLGQGPEFLTYFQNEAQLEKSRLLSDRFSAERPKGSFSTLEIQRTEQGDSAMYLCASSTTQGPFNYGYTFGSGTRLTVV.